The rows below give T cell receptor beta chains drawn from one sample of a study of blood T cells in healthy people across ages. A single record per CDR3 protein comes from TCRdb applying MiXCR to the 5' RACE reads. The table records about 800,000 distinct CDR3 sequences, 25% of them present only once. These same data were also listed under a study on T cells of mothers and their children.

Sequencing was performed on blood. The source of these receptors is a boy aged 5-17 years in good health. Each CDR3 is given with its conserved first and last residue. The D gene is left open where the match is weak. Rows may omit the clone size; those that give it use once, few, many or a size class.

TRBV4-3	TRBJ2-7	.	.	TGCGCCAGCAGCCAAGCTCCTAGCGTTTACTACGAGCAGTACTTC	CASSQAPSVYYEQYF
TRBV29-1	TRBJ2-7	TRBD1	few	TGCAGCGTTTGGACAGGGTACTACGAGCAGTACTTC	CSVWTGYYEQYF
TRBV11-2	TRBJ2-1	.	.	TGTGCCAGCAGCTTAGTTGGTCCGACTTCCTACAATGAGCAGTTCTTC	CASSLVGPTSYNEQFF
TRBV28	TRBJ2-3	TRBD2	.	TGTGCCAGCAGTTTGAGGTCCAAGCGGGAGACGTGGGTCCCAGATACGCAGTATTTT	CASSLRSKRETWVPDTQYF
TRBV6-2/TRBV6-3	TRBJ2-2	TRBD2	.	TGTGCCAGCAGTTACATCGCGGGGGCGAACACCGGGGAGCTGTTTTTT	CASSYIAGANTGELFF
TRBV2	TRBJ2-5	.	.	TGTGCCAGCAGTGTTAGGGGTGGCGAGACCCAGTACTTC	CASSVRGGETQYF
TRBV4-3	TRBJ2-2	.	.	TGCGCCAGCAGCCACGGTCCGCGGATATATCCCGGGGAGCTGTTTTTT	CASSHGPRIYPGELFF
TRBV29-1	TRBJ2-5	.	.	TGCAGCGTTGGCGGGGAAGAGACCCAGTACTTC	CSVGGEETQYF
TRBV4-3	TRBJ2-1	TRBD1	.	TGCGCCAGCAGCCAGGGGGCCGGGACAGGGATCGGCGCCTACAATGAGCAGTTCTTC	CASSQGAGTGIGAYNEQFF
TRBV20-1	TRBJ2-5	.	.	TGCAGTGCTAGAGATCGTCCCCAGGGCGGGGAGACCCAGTACTTC	CSARDRPQGGETQYF
TRBV5-1	TRBJ2-3	.	.	TGCGCCAGCAGCTTGGCCTACGGGGGTACGGCAGATACGCAGTATTTT	CASSLAYGGTADTQYF
TRBV20-1	TRBJ2-7	.	.	TGCAGTGCTAGAGCCCAGGGCCAGGGAGTCTCCTACGAGCAGTACTTC	CSARAQGQGVSYEQYF
TRBV13	TRBJ2-4	.	few	TGTGCCAGCAGCGACAGAAACAAAAACATTCAGTACTTC	CASSDRNKNIQYF
TRBV12-5	TRBJ2-5	.	few	TGTGCTAGTGGTTCCTTCCCCGTAGGAGAGACCCAGTACTTC	CASGSFPVGETQYF
TRBV20-1	TRBJ2-5	TRBD2	.	TGCAGTGCTAGACCTCGGGAGGGGAGGATCCCGGGAGTGGAGACCCAGTACTTC	CSARPREGRIPGVETQYF
TRBV7-2	TRBJ1-1	TRBD1	.	TGTGCCAGCAGCTTAGTTGCCGGGACAGGGGGCCCTGAAGCTTTCTTT	CASSLVAGTGGPEAFF
TRBV7-9	TRBJ2-1	.	few	TGTGCCAGCAGCCCCTGGAATGAGCAGTTCTTC	CASSPWNEQFF
TRBV9	TRBJ2-7	.	few	TGTGCCAGCAGCTCCCGGGACCATCTCTACGAGCAGTACTTC	CASSSRDHLYEQYF
TRBV7-9	TRBJ1-1	.	few	TGTGCCAGCAGCTTATTGGAGCACACTGAAGCTTTCTTT	CASSLLEHTEAFF
TRBV3-1	TRBJ2-1	.	.	TGTGCCAGCAGCCCGAAAGTCCCGGGACTTGCCAATGAGCAGTTCTTC	CASSPKVPGLANEQFF
TRBV29-1	TRBJ1-1	.	few	TGCAGCGCAGACGCGGCCGTTTTGAACACTGAAGCTTTCTTT	CSADAAVLNTEAFF
TRBV10-3	TRBJ2-1	TRBD2	.	TGTGCCACCCGACCGGGACTAGCGGGAGGACACTCCTACAATGAGCAGTTCTTC	CATRPGLAGGHSYNEQFF
TRBV7-2	TRBJ2-7	.	.	TGTGCCAGCAGCTCCGGTTGGGGAAGCTCCTACGAGCAGTACTTC	CASSSGWGSSYEQYF
TRBV5-1	TRBJ2-4	.	.	TGCGCCAGCAGCGAGGAGGCTAGCAGGGGCATTCAGTACTTC	CASSEEASRGIQYF
TRBV7-2	TRBJ2-5	TRBD2	few	TGTGCCAGCAGCTTAAGATTTAGCGGGGGGCTCGAAGGAGAGACCCAGTACTTC	CASSLRFSGGLEGETQYF
TRBV14	TRBJ1-2	.	.	TGTGCCAGCAGCCAAGATGGGCGGAGAAACTATGGCTACACCTTC	CASSQDGRRNYGYTF
TRBV7-9	TRBJ1-1	.	.	TGTGCCAGCACCTCGGACGAGAACACTGAAGCTTTCTTT	CASTSDENTEAFF
TRBV15	TRBJ2-7	.	many	TGTGCCACCAGCAGAGATAGGGCGGACCCCTATTCCTACGAGCAGTACTTC	CATSRDRADPYSYEQYF
TRBV6-5	TRBJ1-2	TRBD1	few	TGTGCCAGCAGCTATACCGGGACAGGGGGCGCCAACTATGGCTACACCTTC	CASSYTGTGGANYGYTF
TRBV20-1	TRBJ2-5	.	few	TGCAGTGCTAGGGGAGGGGGCAAAGAGACCCAGTACTTC	CSARGGGKETQYF
TRBV7-9	TRBJ2-3	.	few	TGTGCCAGCAGCTTACCCGGGGTCGGCACAGATACGCAGTATTTT	CASSLPGVGTDTQYF
TRBV20-1	TRBJ2-5	.	few	TGCAGTGCCTGGACGGTCAAAGAGACCCAGTACTTC	CSAWTVKETQYF
TRBV2	TRBJ2-5	TRBD1	few	TGTGCCAGCAGTGACGGGCAGGGGGAGTGGGAGACCCAGTACTTC	CASSDGQGEWETQYF
TRBV7-9	TRBJ2-7	.	few	TGTGCCAGCAGCTTGAAATACGGGACCCCAGACAACTACGAGCAGTACTTC	CASSLKYGTPDNYEQYF
TRBV29-1	TRBJ2-2	TRBD2	.	TGCAGCGTCGATCTGGGGGGGACCGGGGAGCTGTTTTTT	CSVDLGGTGELFF
TRBV7-9	TRBJ2-3	.	few	TGTGCCAGCAGCTTAGCCGGACAGAGCACAGATACGCAGTATTTT	CASSLAGQSTDTQYF
TRBV24-1	TRBJ2-1	TRBD2	once	TGTGCCACCCAGAGCGGGGGGGCCTACAATGAGCAGTTCTTC	CATQSGGAYNEQFF
TRBV14	TRBJ1-4	.	.	TGTGCCAGCAGCCAAGTCCCGGAAAAACTGTTTTTT	CASSQVPEKLFF
TRBV28	TRBJ1-2	TRBD1	few	TGTGCCAGCACCAGGGACAGGTCGCTATTAGGCTACACCTTC	CASTRDRSLLGYTF
TRBV25-1	TRBJ1-5	.	.	TGTGCCAGCAGTGAATTAGGGGGTGACAATCAGCCCCAGCATTTT	CASSELGGDNQPQHF
TRBV15	TRBJ2-7	TRBD1	few	TGTGCCACCAGAGATACCGGGACAGGCCCCGAGCAGTACTTC	CATRDTGTGPEQYF
TRBV28	TRBJ2-3	.	few	TGTGCCAGCAGCCCTCGGGGACTCACAGTTACGCAGTATTTT	CASSPRGLTVTQYF
TRBV12-3/TRBV12-4	TRBJ2-7	.	once	TGTGCCAGCAGTTTGGAAAAAGGGGGGACATTAAGCTACGAGCAGTACTTC	CASSLEKGGTLSYEQYF
TRBV7-2	TRBJ2-5	.	few	TGTGCCAGCAGCTTAGCGTTGGCCGCGAGGGAGACCCAGTACTTC	CASSLALAARETQYF
TRBV7-8	TRBJ2-1	.	few	TGTGCCAGCAGCCCCAGCCTGGCGGACTCCTACAATGAGCAGTTCTTC	CASSPSLADSYNEQFF
TRBV28	TRBJ2-5	.	.	TGTGCCAGCAGCTATTTGACTGGGGGCACAGAGACCCAGTACTTC	CASSYLTGGTETQYF
TRBV18	TRBJ2-7	.	.	TGTGCCAGCTCACCGCTGGGGGAGGACGAGCAGTACTTC	CASSPLGEDEQYF
TRBV20-1	TRBJ2-7	.	few	TGCAGTGCTAGAGATGACAGATCCAGTCACTACGAGCAGTACTTC	CSARDDRSSHYEQYF
TRBV11-1	TRBJ2-7	.	many	TGTGCCAGCAGCTCGGGTCCCGGCTACGAGCAGTACTTC	CASSSGPGYEQYF
TRBV28	TRBJ2-5	TRBD2	.	TGTGCCAGCAGACTAGCGGGTAGAGAAGAGACCCAGTACTTC	CASRLAGREETQYF